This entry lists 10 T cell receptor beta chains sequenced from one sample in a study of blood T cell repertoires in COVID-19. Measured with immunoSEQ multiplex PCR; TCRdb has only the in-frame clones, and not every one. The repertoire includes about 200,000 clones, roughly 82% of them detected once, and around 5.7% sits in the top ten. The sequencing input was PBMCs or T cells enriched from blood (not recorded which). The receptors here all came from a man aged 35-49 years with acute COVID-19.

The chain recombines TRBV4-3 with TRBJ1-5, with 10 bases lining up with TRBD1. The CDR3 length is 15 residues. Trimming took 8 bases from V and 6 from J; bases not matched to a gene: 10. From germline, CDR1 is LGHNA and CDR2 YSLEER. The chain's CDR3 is CASPFRDRGGQPQHF. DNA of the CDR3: TGCGCCAGCCCCTTCCGGGACAGGGGTGGTCAGCCCCAGCATTTT.

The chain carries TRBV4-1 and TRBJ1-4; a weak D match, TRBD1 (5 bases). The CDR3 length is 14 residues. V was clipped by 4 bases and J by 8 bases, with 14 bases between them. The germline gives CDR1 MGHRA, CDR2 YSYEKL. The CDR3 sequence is CASSRGGVGEKLFF. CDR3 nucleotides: TGCGCCAGCAGCCGTGGGGGGGTTGGGGAAAAACTGTTTTTT.

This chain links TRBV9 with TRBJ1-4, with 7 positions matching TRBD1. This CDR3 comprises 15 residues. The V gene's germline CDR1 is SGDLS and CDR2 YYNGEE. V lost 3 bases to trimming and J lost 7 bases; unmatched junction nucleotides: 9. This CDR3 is CASSAFTGVGEKLFF. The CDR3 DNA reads TGTGCCAGCAGCGCGTTCACAGGGGTGGGTGAAAAACTGTTTTTT.

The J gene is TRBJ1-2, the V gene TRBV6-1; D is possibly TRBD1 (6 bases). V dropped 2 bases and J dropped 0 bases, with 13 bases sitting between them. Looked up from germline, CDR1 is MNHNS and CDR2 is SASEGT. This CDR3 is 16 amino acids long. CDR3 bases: TGTGCCAGCAGTGAAACAGGGCTCGTAGCTAACTATGGCTACACCTTC. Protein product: CASSETGLVANYGYTF.

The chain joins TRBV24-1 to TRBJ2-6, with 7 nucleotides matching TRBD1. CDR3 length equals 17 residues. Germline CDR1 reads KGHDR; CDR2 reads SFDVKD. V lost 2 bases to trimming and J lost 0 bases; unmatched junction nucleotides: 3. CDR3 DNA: TGTGCCACCAGTGATTCCGGGACAGTCTCTGGGGCCAACGTCCTGACTTTC. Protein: CATSDSGTVSGANVLTF.

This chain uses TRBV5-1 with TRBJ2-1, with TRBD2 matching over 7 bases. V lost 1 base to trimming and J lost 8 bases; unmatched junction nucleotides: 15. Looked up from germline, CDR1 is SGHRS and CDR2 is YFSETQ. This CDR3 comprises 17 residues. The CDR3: CASSLSVVAGGQDEQFF. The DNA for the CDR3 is TGCGCCAGCAGCTTGTCCGTCGTAGCGGGCGGGCAGGATGAGCAGTTCTTC.

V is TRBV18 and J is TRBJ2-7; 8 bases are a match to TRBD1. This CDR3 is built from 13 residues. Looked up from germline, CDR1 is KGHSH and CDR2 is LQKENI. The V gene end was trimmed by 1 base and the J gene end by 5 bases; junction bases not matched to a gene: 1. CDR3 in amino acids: CASSPRTGNEQYF. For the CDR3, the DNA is TGTGCCAGCTCACCACGGACAGGGAACGAGCAGTACTTC.

The CDR3 region is CASSRGTSGQETQYF. In DNA, the CDR3 is TGTGCCAGCAGCCGCGGGACTAGCGGCCAAGAGACCCAGTACTTC. V usage is TRBV11-2 and J usage is TRBJ2-5; 11 bases are a match to TRBD2. The CDR3 sequence is 15 residues long. Germline V gives CDR1 SGHAT, CDR2 FQNNGV. V gave up 5 bases and J gave up 1 base; unmatched junction bases: 3.

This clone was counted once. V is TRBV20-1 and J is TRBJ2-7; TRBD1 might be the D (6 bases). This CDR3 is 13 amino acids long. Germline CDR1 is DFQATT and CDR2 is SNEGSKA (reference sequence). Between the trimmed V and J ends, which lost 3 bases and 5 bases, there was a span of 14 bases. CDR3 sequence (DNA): TGCAGTGCTAGTACAGGGCTTATACACGAGCAGTACTTC. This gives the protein CSASTGLIHEQYF.

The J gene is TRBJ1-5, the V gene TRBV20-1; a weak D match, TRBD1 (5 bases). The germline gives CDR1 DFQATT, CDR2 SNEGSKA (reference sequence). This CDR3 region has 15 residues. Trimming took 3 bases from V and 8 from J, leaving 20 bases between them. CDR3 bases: TGCAGTGCTAGTCGGGGGTTTCCCCTCCCCGAGCCCCAGCATTTT. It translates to CSASRGFPLPEPQHF.